This T cell receptor (beta chain) was retrieved from a study of CD8+ T cells in alopecia areata. As for the study in general: Each of the treated patients was given oral tofacitinib, 5 to 10 mg twice daily, for moderate-to-severe alopecia areata. Tofacitinib ran for 6 to 18 months before 6 months off drug. The study, taken as a whole, reports: Normal scalp had lower clonality than lesional scalp, with alopecia totalis/universalis lesions showing this most strongly.

In each case, RNA was isolated and then reverse transcribed into cDNA as the sequencing template. Profiled with immunoSEQ multiplex PCR; TCRdb holds only in-frame clones, not every one. This table holds some 130,000 clones, about 49% found once. CDR1 and CDR2 from the germline V gene are MNHEY and SMNVEV (reference sequence). With 3 bases removed from V and 2 bases from J, the gap between germline ends came to 7 bases. The CDR3 consists of 13 residues. Lesional scalp punch biopsies and peripheral blood were collected from alopecia areata patients. Regarding this clone: No antigen is known for it.

V and J are TRBV27 and TRBJ2-5, with D perhaps TRBD1 (6 bases). This specimen consisted of CD8+ T cells sorted from blood, obtained at week 0. The TCR was taken from a human donor with alopecia areata. CDR3 protein: CASSFGQQETQYF. The CDR3 nucleotides read TGTGCCAGCAGTTTCGGACAGCAAGAGACCCAGTACTTC.